This T cell receptor (beta chain) is from a study of T-cell memory formation after mild COVID-19. A few counts support this clonotype. Its antigen is undetermined. The study, taken as a whole, reports: There were some responding clones in pre-infection memory, which suggested that cross-reactive memory had joined.

TCRdb recomputed calls from the 5' RACE reads with MiXCR, one row per CDR3 protein. The sample comprises fewer than 700,000 distinct CDR3 sequences, roughly 17% of which are singletons, and approximately 12% rests with the top ten. The CDR3 consists of 15 residues. Deletions cut 1 base from V and 0 bases from J, with 7 bases between. Looked up from germline, CDR1 is LGHDT and CDR2 is YNNKEL (reference sequence). Sequences were obtained from PBMCs or a T cell subset sorted from them (not recorded which). The V call is TRBV3-1, the J call TRBJ1-3; D gene unclear. The clonotype originates from an adult woman who had mild COVID-19 (a few samples of this study predate the infection). Cell type and time point are not known. The CDR3 loop reads CASSQVGHSGNTIYF. The DNA for the CDR3 is TGTGCCAGCAGCCAAGTGGGCCACTCTGGAAACACCATATATTTT.